The 30 T cell receptor beta chains presented below share a single source sample, sequenced in a study of blood T cell repertoires in COVID-19. Produced via immunoSEQ multiplex PCR; TCRdb's table is partial and in-frame only. Of hundreds of thousands of clones in the sample, around 89% are singletons; the top ten hold 1.2%. What was sequenced was PBMCs or T cells enriched from blood (not recorded which). Receptors were obtained from a man younger than 40 who had recovered from COVID-19.

This sequence joins TRBV4-3 and TRBJ2-7; tentative D call: TRBD1 (6 bases). The V end lost 0 bases, the J end lost 0 bases, and 9 bases lay between the germline ends. The CDR3 has 15 amino acids. The germline CDR1 and CDR2 sequences are LGHNA and YSLEER. The CDR3 DNA reads as TGCGCCAGCAGCCAAGATATGACAGGCTCCTACGAGCAGTACTTC. Translating gives CASSQDMTGSYEQYF.

The chain joins TRBV28 to TRBJ1-1; tentatively, D is TRBD1 (6 bases). Between the trimmed V and J ends, which lost 2 bases and 2 bases, there was a span of 12 bases. The CDR3 runs to 15 residues. Germline values: CDR1 MDHEN, CDR2 SYDVKM. In nucleotides, the CDR3 is TGTGCCAGCAGTTTAATATTGGGGGCCAACACTGAAGCTTTCTTT. Protein product: CASSLILGANTEAFF.

In DNA, the CDR3 is TGCGCCAGCAGCCAAGTCCGGACAGGGGAAGCTTTCTTT. Its translation is CASSQVRTGEAFF. The rearrangement links TRBV4-3 to TRBJ1-1; 8 nucleotides line up with TRBD1. The CDR3 has 13 amino acids. V was clipped by 1 base and J by 8 bases; unmatched bases: 3. From germline, CDR1 is LGHNA and CDR2 YSLEER.

The V gene is TRBV7-8, the J gene TRBJ1-6; no firm D call. The V gene lost 2 bases and the J gene lost 9 bases, with 11 bases spanning the gap. This CDR3 is 14 amino acids long. From germline, CDR1 is SGHVS and CDR2 FQNEAQ. This chain's CDR3 is CASSLMAGGSPLHF. CDR3 nucleotide sequence: TGTGCCAGCAGCTTAATGGCAGGAGGTTCACCCCTCCACTTT.

The V gene is TRBV30, the J gene TRBJ1-1; 8 bases are shared with TRBD1. The CDR3 loop spans 14 amino acids. CDR1 is GTSNPN and CDR2 is SVGIG in the germline V gene (reference sequence). J gave up 7 bases and V 2 bases, and 9 bases lay outside the gene matches. Here the CDR3 DNA reads TGTGCCTGGAGTACCGGACAGGGCTTGGGTGAAGCTTTCTTT. Protein sequence: CAWSTGQGLGEAFF.

J is TRBJ1-1 and V is TRBV7-9; the D is unclear. The CDR3 covers 14 residues. Germline CDR1 is SEHNR and CDR2 is FQNEAQ (reference sequence). The ends were cut back, 5 bases at V and 1 base at J, with 11 bases in the middle. The CDR3 loop is CASSPGRENTEAFF. The CDR3 DNA sequence: TGTGCCAGCAGCCCCGGACGGGAGAACACTGAAGCTTTCTTT. The entire variable domain, with the rest obtained from reference TRBV7-9 and TRBJ1-1, is as follows: DTGVSQNPRHKITKRGQNVTFRCDPISEHNRLYWYRQTLGQGPEFLTYFQNEAQLEKSRLLSDRFSAERPKGSFSTLEIQRTEQGDSAMYLCASSPGRENTEAFFGQGTRLTVV.

The DNA for the CDR3 is TGTGCCAGCAGCAAGAAGCGGGATGTATACAATGAGCAGTTCTTC. Translating it yields CASSKKRDVYNEQFF. This chain joins TRBV11-3 and TRBJ2-1; 7 nucleotides align to TRBD2. Trimming at V came to 5 bases and at J to 4 bases, leaving 8 bases not matched to a gene. The germline V gene has CDR1 SGHNT and CDR2 YENEEA. This CDR3 is 15 amino acids long.

V gene TRBV28 combines with J gene TRBJ2-1; D possibly corresponds to TRBD2 (6 bases). CDR1 and CDR2 from the germline V gene are MDHEN and SYDVKM. The CDR3 is 15 residues long. V lost 5 bases and J 5 bases, leaving 16 bases between the germline ends. The CDR3 bases are TGTGCCAGCAGTCTGTTTCGAGGGACTGACAATGAGCAGTTCTTC. This encodes CASSLFRGTDNEQFF. Drawing the rest from reference TRBV28 and TRBJ2-1, the complete variable domain is DVKVTQSSRYLVKRTGEKVFLECVQDMDHENMFWYRQDPGLGLRLIYFSYDVKMKEKGDIPEGYSVSREKKERFSLILESASTNQTSMYLCASSLFRGTDNEQFFGPGTRLTVL.

V and J are TRBV6-6 and TRBJ2-5; 9 bases are shared with TRBD2. After removal of 5 bases from V and 5 bases from J, the junction contained 15 bases not matched to a gene. This CDR3 spans 17 amino acids. Germline V gene lookup returns CDR1 MNHNY and CDR2 SVGAGI (reference sequence). The chain's CDR3 is CASSPRPTDLAGETQYF. In DNA, the CDR3 is TGTGCCAGCAGTCCCCGCCCGACGGATCTAGCGGGGGAGACCCAGTACTTC.

The V gene is TRBV6-5, the J gene TRBJ1-2, with D maybe TRBD1 (5 bases). CDR1 MNHEY and CDR2 SVGAGI come from the germline V gene. This CDR3 is 14 amino acids long. V lost 0 bases and J 7 bases, leaving 12 bases between the germline ends. This chain's CDR3 is CASSYSEGASGYTF. The DNA for the CDR3 is TGTGCCAGCAGTTACTCGGAAGGGGCGAGTGGCTACACCTTC.

The gene calls are TRBV30 and TRBJ2-7, with 12 bases lining up with TRBD2. Trimming at V came to 3 bases and at J to 3 bases, leaving 6 bases not matched to a gene. The CDR3 is made up of 15 amino acids. Germline values: CDR1 GTSNPN, CDR2 SVGIG (reference sequence). In DNA form, the CDR3 reads TGTGCCTGGAGCCCAGCTAGCGGGAGGGTCTACGAGCAGTACTTC. Protein: CAWSPASGRVYEQYF.

The chain employs TRBV7-2 and TRBJ2-7, with D maybe TRBD1 (6 bases). V lost 2 bases and J lost 7, with 18 bases in between. There are 15 residues in the CDR3. Germline V gene lookup returns CDR1 SGHTA and CDR2 FQGNSA. The chain's CDR3 is CASSLNPGAYGEQYF. The CDR3 DNA sequence: TGTGCCAGCAGCTTAAATCCAGGGGCCTATGGGGAGCAGTACTTC.

This chain links TRBV6-2 or TRBV6-3 with TRBJ2-7, with 7 bases matching TRBD2. V trimming: 6 bases; J trimming: 3 bases; junction bases outside the gene matches: 8. The CDR3 runs 14 residues. The germline V gene has CDR1 MNHEY and CDR2 SVGEGT. The CDR3 nucleotides read TGTGCCAGCAGCCCCGGTGGGGAGGGCTACGAGCAGTACTTC. Its protein product is CASSPGGEGYEQYF.

The rearrangement uses TRBV21-1 and TRBJ2-3; the table's TRBD1 call for D was not verified on the DNA. TRBV21-1 is classified as a pseudogene. The CDR3 runs to 15 residues. The CDR3 loop is CASSKDRSRTDTQYF. CDR3 nucleotide sequence: TGTGCCAGCAGCAAGGACAGGAGCCGCACAGATACGCAGTATTTT.

CDR3 in DNA: TGTGCCAGCAGTCCCACAGGGGGGCGTCGTCACGAGCAGTACTTC. This translates into CASSPTGGRRHEQYF. This chain connects TRBV27 to TRBJ2-7, with 8 bases lining up with TRBD1. This CDR3 is built from 15 residues. The V gene's germline CDR1 is MNHEY and CDR2 SMNVEV (reference sequence). J lost 5 bases, V lost 5 bases, and 11 bases had no gene match.

The V call is TRBV18, the J call TRBJ2-4; a weak D match, TRBD1 (5 bases). CDR3 size: 13 residues. The germline V gene encodes CDR1 KGHSH and CDR2 LQKENI. V lost 4 bases, J lost 8 bases, and 12 bases lay in between. The CDR3 region is CASSLIPQDIQYF. The DNA for the CDR3 is TGTGCCAGCTCACTTATACCACAGGACATTCAGTACTTC.

The chain is built from TRBV3-1 (or the pseudogene TRBV3-2) and TRBJ1-2, with 8 nucleotides matching TRBD1. Per the germline V gene, CDR1 is LGHDT and CDR2 is YNNKEL (reference sequence). This CDR3 has 15 amino acids. Losses at the gene ends were 3 bases for V and 6 bases for J; bases not matched to a gene: 9. In DNA form, the CDR3 reads TGTGCCAGCAGCCAGTATTCAGGGGGCGCGGATGGCTACACCTTC. The encoded protein is CASSQYSGGADGYTF.

In DNA form, the CDR3 reads TGTGCCAGCAGCTTAGTGGGGGCCTCCTCCTACGAGCAGTACTTC. Residues: CASSLVGASSYEQYF. The J gene is TRBJ2-7, the V gene TRBV7-9, with a possible D match to TRBD1 (6 bases). V lost 1 base and J lost 0, with 10 bases in between. The CDR3 consists of 15 residues. Germline-derived CDR1 and CDR2 are SEHNR and FQNEAQ (reference sequence).

The table lists this clone with a count of one. V and J are TRBV7-2 and TRBJ2-5; D may be TRBD1 (5 bases). CDR1 and CDR2 (germline): SGHTA, FQGNSA. The CDR3 covers 19 residues. Trimming pared 1 base from V and 1 base from J, leaving 22 bases between. Written as DNA, the CDR3 is TGTGCCAGCAGCTTAGTGTCTCGCAGGGTCGGTTCGCCCCAAGAGACCCAGTACTTC. Amino acids: CASSLVSRRVGSPQETQYF.

With respect to this clone: Different DNA sequences within this sample yield the same CDR3. This chain uses TRBV7-2 with TRBJ1-6; 10 positions match TRBD1. Germline CDR1 SGHTA, CDR2 FQGNSA. The V and J ends lost 5 bases and 9 bases, in that order; junction bases with no gene match: 4. The CDR3 contains 14 residues. The CDR3 here is CASSRDRGGSPLHF. The CDR3 nucleotides read TGTGCCAGCAGCCGGGACAGGGGTGGTTCACCCCTCCACTTT.

This clone was picked up a small number of times. The V call is TRBV27, the J call TRBJ1-2; TRBD1 is a possible D gene (5 bases). In germline, CDR1 is MNHEY, CDR2 SMNVEV (reference sequence). Trimming shortened V by 5 bases and J by 6 bases, and 13 bases separated the two germline ends. The CDR3 has 13 amino acids. The CDR3 spells CASSGTGGHGYTF. In nucleotides, the CDR3 is TGTGCCAGCAGTGGCACCGGGGGACATGGCTACACCTTC.

This chain uses TRBV5-4 with TRBJ2-7, with 14 bases identical to TRBD2. The J segment lost 2 bases and the V segment lost 4 bases, leaving 5 bases of the junction unmatched. CDR1 is SGHNT and CDR2 is YYREEE in the germline V gene (reference sequence). This CDR3 has 16 amino acids. CDR3 bases: TGTGCCAGCAGCGGCGGACTAGCGGGGGGCCCCTACGAGCAGTACTTC. Protein: CASSGGLAGGPYEQYF. Looking up the rest from reference TRBV5-4 and TRBJ2-7 gives the full variable domain: ETGVTQSPTHLIKTRGQQVTLRCSSQSGHNTVSWYQQALGQGPQFIFQYYREEENGRGNFPPRFSGLQFPNYSSELNVNALELDDSALYLCASSGGLAGGPYEQYFGPGTRLTVT.

The rearrangement joins TRBV24-1 to TRBJ2-3, with 9 bases matching TRBD2. CDR3 length: 16 amino acids. V dropped 7 bases and J dropped 2; count of bases not matched to a gene: 9. Germline V gene sequence: CDR1 KGHDR, CDR2 SFDVKD. DNA of the CDR3: TGTGCCACCAGGTCGACTAGCGGCTCTATCACAGATACGCAGTATTTT. This gives the protein CATRSTSGSITDTQYF.

J is TRBJ2-3 and V is TRBV6-4; 10 nucleotides agree with TRBD2. The V and J ends lost 4 bases and 2 bases, in that order; junction bases with no gene match: 3. Germline assignment: CDR1 MRHNA and CDR2 SNTAGT. The CDR3 has 15 amino acids. The CDR3: CASSAGTSDTDTQYF. The CDR3 nucleotides read TGTGCCAGCAGTGCGGGGACTAGCGACACAGATACGCAGTATTTT.

V is TRBV6-5 and J is TRBJ2-7, with 10 positions matching TRBD1. The germline CDR1 and CDR2 sequences are MNHEY and SVGAGI. V was pared by 4 bases and J by 3 bases, with 3 bases of the junction left unmatched. This CDR3 comprises 14 residues. This chain's CDR3 is CASSWGTGVYEQYF. CDR3 DNA sequence: TGTGCCAGCAGTTGGGGGACAGGGGTCTACGAGCAGTACTTC.

The chain carries TRBV5-4 and TRBJ2-5; 11 bases are a match to TRBD2. Per the germline V gene, CDR1 is SGHNT and CDR2 is YYREEE (reference sequence). This CDR3 region has 16 residues. The V segment lost 0 bases and the J segment 2 bases; nucleotides outside the gene matches: 3. The CDR3 protein is CASSLAIAGGQETQYF. CDR3 nucleotide sequence: TGTGCCAGCAGCTTGGCCATAGCGGGAGGGCAAGAGACCCAGTACTTC.

This clone was recorded only once. The chain carries TRBV7-8 and TRBJ2-7, with D possibly being TRBD2 (5 bases). The CDR3 extends over 14 amino acids. V was shortened by 0 bases and J by 3 bases, with 9 bases between the two germline ends. Germline lookup yields CDR1 SGHVS and CDR2 FQNEAQ. The DNA for the CDR3 is TGTGCCAGCAGCTTAGCGGAGGCCTTCTACGAGCAGTACTTC. Encoded protein: CASSLAEAFYEQYF.

The V gene is TRBV12-3 or TRBV12-4, the J gene TRBJ2-7; perhaps TRBD1 as D (6 bases). The CDR3 is 13 residues long. V gave up 6 bases and J gave up 5 bases, with 14 bases separating them. The CDR3 sequence is CASSLYRAHEQYF. DNA of the CDR3: TGTGCCAGCAGCCTTTACAGGGCCCACGAGCAGTACTTC.

V gene TRBV6-5 combines with J gene TRBJ2-7, with a weak D call TRBD1 (6 bases). The germline gives CDR1 MNHEY, CDR2 SVGAGI. V was shortened by 0 bases and J by 0 bases, with 12 bases between the two germline ends. This CDR3 region has 16 residues. The DNA for the CDR3 is TGTGCCAGCAGTTACTCCCGGGACACTGTCTCCTACGAGCAGTACTTC. Translating gives CASSYSRDTVSYEQYF.

The chain couples TRBV15 to TRBJ2-3; 9 bases match TRBD2. The CDR3 length is 17 residues. With V trimmed by 0 bases and J by 2 bases, 6 bases remained unmatched. CDR1 is LNHNV, CDR2 YYDKDF, per germline (reference sequence). CDR3 sequence reads: CATSREAGLAVTDTQYF. CDR3 nucleotides: TGTGCCACCAGCAGAGAAGCGGGACTAGCAGTCACAGATACGCAGTATTTT.